The rows below give T cell receptor beta chains drawn from one sample of a study of persistence of HIV-infected CD4 T cells. Measured with immunoSEQ multiplex PCR; TCRdb has only the in-frame clones, and not every one. The sample shows about 43,000 clones, 89% of them seen only once. Antigens of these TCRs are unknown. Sequencing was performed on CD4+ T cells sorted from PBMCs after approximately 19-hour stimulation, taken from a patient who received antiretroviral therapy. Receptors originate from an adult man with HIV who was CMV-seropositive. Each CDR3 is given with its conserved first and last residue. Each record gives: J gene, V gene, D gene, clone size, CDR3 protein, CDR3 DNA. The D gene is left open where the match is weak. Size values are once, few and many counts, or a class for expanded clones, and some rows have none.

>TRBJ2-7|TRBV5-1|-|-
CASSLVWGTNSYEQYF
TGCGCCAGCAGCTTGGTGTGGGGGACCAACTCCTACGAGCAGTACTTC
>TRBJ2-1|TRBV19|TRBD1|-
CASSLRGPYNEQFF
TGTGCCAGTAGTCTGAGGGGGCCCTACAATGAGCAGTTCTTC
>TRBJ1-5|TRBV18|-|-
CASSPQRNQPQHF
TGTGCCAGCTCACCACAAAGGAATCAGCCCCAGCATTTT
>TRBJ1-4|TRBV29-1|TRBD1|-
CSVGQGREKLFF
TGCAGCGTGGGACAGGGGAGAGAAAAACTGTTTTTT
>TRBJ1-2|TRBV29-1|-|-
CSVPLGYRDGGYGYTF
TGCAGCGTCCCACTCGGATACAGGGATGGAGGATATGGCTACACCTTC
>TRBJ1-5|TRBV5-8|TRBD1|-
CASSLGDRSNQPQHF
TGTGCCAGCAGCTTGGGGGACAGGAGTAATCAGCCCCAGCATTTT
>TRBJ1-1|TRBV10-1|-|-
CASSDTLDPRVAEAFF
TGCGCCAGCAGTGATACCCTTGACCCCCGGGTCGCTGAAGCTTTCTTT
>TRBJ1-2|TRBV7-9|-|few
CASSLNREAGYTF
TGTGCCAGCAGCTTAAACAGGGAGGCTGGCTACACCTTC
>TRBJ1-1|TRBV28|-|-
CASSLYSLTEAFF
TGTGCCAGCAGTTTATACAGTCTTACTGAAGCTTTCTTT
>TRBJ2-2|TRBV2|-|-
CASSVEINTGELFF
TGTGCCAGCAGTGTGGAAATAAACACCGGGGAGCTGTTTTTT
>TRBJ1-1|TRBV3-1/TRBV3-2|-|-
CASSPGGGGAGSANTEAFF
TGTGCCAGCAGCCCCGGTGGGGGGGGAGCGGGGTCCGCGAACACTGAAGCTTTCTTT
>TRBJ2-7|TRBV4-1|-|-
CASSQRFSSGAEDYEQYF
TGCGCCAGCAGCCAAAGGTTCTCGTCAGGGGCAGAAGACTACGAGCAGTACTTC
>TRBJ2-3|TRBV14|TRBD2|-
CASSQGELAGGPTDTQYF
TGTGCCAGCAGCCAAGGGGAGCTAGCGGGGGGGCCGACAGATACGCAGTATTTT
>TRBJ2-2|TRBV7-2|-|-
CASTRGPRNTGELFF
TGTGCCAGCACCCGCGGACCGAGGAACACCGGGGAGCTGTTTTTT
>TRBJ1-1|TRBV5-1|-|-
CASSLNQNSNTEAFF
TGCGCCAGCAGCTTGAACCAGAACTCGAACACTGAAGCTTTCTTT